The 28 T cell receptor beta chains listed next were all sequenced from one sample in a study of T-cell reconstitution after alpha-beta-depleted transplantation in children. Researchers prepared the TCRbeta library using unique molecular identifiers, the study reports. From the PCR reads, TCRdb called clonotypes with MiXCR, one entry per CDR3 protein. Of 800,000 to 1,000,000 distinct CDR3 sequences in the sample, around 30% were seen once. The source material was PBMCs, mostly from graft donor cells, sampled 360 days after TCRalphabeta/CD19-depleted stem cell transplant. The receptors come from a boy younger than two who had a stem cell transplant for SCID, so the T cells may come from the graft donor.

This clonotype occurred a few times. J is TRBJ2-1 and V is TRBV10-3; 11 nucleotides align to TRBD2. The CDR3 has 15 residues. Germline lookup yields CDR1 ENHRY and CDR2 SYGVKD. V lost 6 bases to trimming and J lost 6 bases; unmatched junction nucleotides: 7. CDR3 loop: CAIRIAGGLANEQFF. The CDR3 nucleotides are TGTGCCATCAGGATAGCGGGGGGGCTGGCCAATGAGCAGTTCTTC.

V gene TRBV3-1 combines with J gene TRBJ2-7; D gene ambiguous. CDR1 is LGHDT and CDR2 is YNNKEL in the germline V gene (reference sequence). The CDR3 consists of 12 residues. V lost 1 base and J 4 bases, leaving 5 bases between the germline ends. The CDR3 DNA follows: TGTGCCAGCAGCCAAGTGGTTTACGAGCAGTACTTC. Encoded protein: CASSQVVYEQYF.

This clonotype was recorded a few times. Since a much larger clone is just one base distant, this may be a read error. CDR3 DNA sequence: TGCAGTGCTAGATGGGGGAACACTGAAGCTTTCTTT. It specifies CSARWGNTEAFF. This chain connects TRBV20-1 to TRBJ1-1; no clear D gene. CDR1 and CDR2 (germline): DFQATT, SNEGSKA (reference sequence). Between the trimmed V and J ends, which lost 2 bases and 1 base, there was a span of 5 bases. This CDR3 contains 12 residues.

In this sample, this clonotype turned up a few times. This rearrangement joins TRBV12-3 or TRBV12-4 to TRBJ2-3; TRBD1 is a possible D gene (6 bases). Trimming removed 7 bases from V and 2 bases from J, with 16 bases in between. This CDR3 spans 15 amino acids. The CDR3 sequence: CASTGTLRHTDTQYF. CDR3 in DNA: TGTGCCAGCACTGGGACACTGAGACACACAGATACGCAGTATTTT.

This clonotype was found a few times. The CDR3 bases are TGTGCCAGCAGTTGGGGACAGGGCTGGGATGAGCAGTTCTTC. This codes for CASSWGQGWDEQFF. This rearrangement joins TRBV12-3 or TRBV12-4 to TRBJ2-1; 9 bases agree with TRBD1. The CDR3 runs 14 residues. The V gene end was trimmed by 4 bases and the J gene end by 8 bases; junction bases not matched to a gene: 6.

The chain carries TRBV28 and TRBJ2-7; 8 bases align to TRBD1. The CDR3 consists of 16 residues. The V gene's germline CDR1 is MDHEN and CDR2 SYDVKM. V dropped 3 bases and J dropped 2; count of bases not matched to a gene: 9. The DNA of the CDR3 is TGTGCCAGCAGTTTTATGTTCGGGACAGGCGCCTACGAGCAGTACTTC. Its protein product is CASSFMFGTGAYEQYF.

This clonotype was seen more than once but under ten times. The chain joins TRBV6-2 or TRBV6-3 to TRBJ2-6, with TRBD2 matching over 15 bases. CDR1 is MNHEY, CDR2 SVGEGT, per germline. V was clipped by 5 bases and J by 0 bases; unmatched bases: 8. The CDR3 spans 20 residues. The CDR3 reads CASSPRTSGGVISGANVLTF. The CDR3 bases are TGTGCCAGCAGTCCCAGGACTAGCGGGGGGGTTATCTCTGGGGCCAACGTCCTGACTTTC.

The chain has TRBV11-2 and TRBJ2-5, with D unclear. The CDR3 covers 16 residues. Per germline, CDR1 SGHAT and CDR2 FQNNGV. Trimming left V 5 bases short and J 0 bases short, with 16 bases between. The CDR3 here is CASSPGFAPYQETQYF. The CDR3 nucleotides are TGTGCCAGCAGCCCAGGATTTGCCCCGTACCAAGAGACCCAGTACTTC.

The CDR3 bases are TGCGCCAGCAGCTTGTTGACTAGCTTCACAGATACGCAGTATTTT. Translated, it gives CASSLLTSFTDTQYF. The chain joins TRBV5-1 to TRBJ2-3, with 7 bases fitting TRBD2. There are 15 residues in the CDR3. Trimming at V came to 1 base and at J to 2 bases, leaving 4 bases not matched to a gene. CDR1 SGHRS and CDR2 YFSETQ come from the germline V gene.

This clonotype has a count of ten or more. This sequence joins TRBV4-3 and TRBJ1-1; 7 nucleotides agree with TRBD1. Trimming took 0 bases from V and 3 from J; bases not matched to a gene: 13. Germline loops: CDR1 LGHNA, CDR2 YSLEER. This CDR3 spans 18 amino acids. CDR3 in DNA: TGCGCCAGCAGCCAAGAAATTTCGGCTCTGACAGGGTACACTGAAGCTTTCTTT. It yields the protein CASSQEISALTGYTEAFF.

The chain is built from TRBV3-1 and TRBJ2-3, with unresolved D. V lost 3 bases and J lost 2, with 6 bases in between. The CDR3 is 13 residues long. Germline values: CDR1 LGHDT, CDR2 YNNKEL (reference sequence). CDR3 amino acids: CASSHHITDTQYF. CDR3 coding DNA: TGTGCCAGCAGCCATCACATCACAGATACGCAGTATTTT.

In this sample, this clonotype turned up a few times. The chain combines TRBV4-2 with TRBJ2-2; possibly TRBD1 for D (5 bases). Germline CDR1 LGHNA, CDR2 YNFKEQ. The CDR3 contains 14 residues. Trimming shortened V by 4 bases and J by 4 bases, and 10 bases separated the two germline ends. CDR3 bases: TGTGCCAGCAGCCCTCAGGGTGGCACCGGGGAGCTGTTTTTT. Its protein product is CASSPQGGTGELFF.

A few counts support this clonotype. This sequence joins TRBV5-5 and TRBJ1-2; a weak D match, TRBD1 (6 bases). V shed 0 bases and J shed 8 bases, with 11 bases lying between them. This CDR3 is 13 amino acids long. Germline V gives CDR1 SGHKS, CDR2 YYEKEE (reference sequence). The CDR3 coding sequence is TGTGCCAGCAGCTTGGTGGGGGCAAGGGGCTACACCTTC. Encoded protein: CASSLVGARGYTF.

This clonotype has a count of ten or more. The genes are TRBV7-2 and TRBJ1-5; 7 bases are a match to TRBD1. J gave up 5 bases and V 6 bases, and 4 bases lay outside the gene matches. This CDR3 is built from 13 residues. CDR1 is SGHTA, CDR2 FQGNSA, per germline. CDR3 protein: CASSPDRDQPQHF. As DNA, the CDR3 is TGTGCCAGCAGTCCCGACAGGGATCAGCCCCAGCATTTT.

This clonotype was detected once. This sequence joins TRBV12-3 or TRBV12-4 and TRBJ2-7, with D tentatively TRBD2 (6 bases). The CDR3 consists of 14 residues. The germline V and J ends were trimmed by 3 bases and 3 bases, with 12 bases remaining between them. The CDR3 loop reads CASSFTAGNYEQYF. In DNA form, the CDR3 reads TGTGCCAGCAGTTTCACGGCGGGAAACTACGAGCAGTACTTC.

This clonotype was recorded a few times. The chain carries TRBV12-3 or TRBV12-4 and TRBJ2-7; 7 bases match TRBD1. Germline trimming cut 3 bases from V and 7 bases from J; bases unmatched to any gene: 15. The CDR3 contains 16 residues. The CDR3 protein is CASSFPETGSPGEQYF. For the CDR3, the DNA is TGTGCCAGCAGTTTCCCAGAGACAGGGTCTCCGGGGGAGCAGTACTTC.

This clonotype showed up just a few times. One end of the junction does not line up with germline, which may come from a read error. This chain uses TRBV5-5 with TRBJ1-1, with 7 bases matching TRBD1. The CDR3 runs 14 residues. The germline V gene has CDR1 SGHKS and CDR2 YYEKEE (reference sequence). The CDR3 DNA follows: TGTGCCACCAGCGTGGGACAGATGAACACTGAAGCTTTCTTT. This sequence encodes CATSVGQMNTEAFF.

This clonotype has only a few counts. The V call is TRBV5-1, the J call TRBJ2-3; D is unclear. The V end was cut by 2 bases, the J end by 6 bases, with 16 bases between. The CDR3 has 15 amino acids. Germline V lookup: CDR1 SGHRS, CDR2 YFSETQ. The CDR3 bases are TGCGCCAGCAGCTTAAGGACGGGCAGTGGGGATACGCAGTATTTT. Translated: CASSLRTGSGDTQYF.

The table lists this clonotype with a count of one. The chain has TRBV28 and TRBJ2-1; 12 positions match TRBD2. The V gene end was trimmed by 7 bases and the J gene end by 7 bases; junction bases not matched to a gene: 5. The CDR3 loop spans 14 amino acids. Germline CDR1 and CDR2: MDHEN and SYDVKM. The CDR3 region has the DNA TGTGCCAGCACTAGCGGGGGGGCCAGGAATGAGCAGTTCTTC. Its translation is CASTSGGARNEQFF.

This chain joins TRBV6-5 and TRBJ2-5; TRBD2 matches at 8 bases. Germline V gene data show CDR1 as MNHEY and CDR2 as SVGAGI. Losses at the gene ends were 0 bases for V and 3 bases for J; bases not matched to a gene: 9. The CDR3 runs 17 residues. The CDR3 protein is CASSYSPYGGEEETQYF. For the CDR3, the DNA is TGTGCCAGCAGTTACTCACCCTACGGGGGGGAGGAAGAGACCCAGTACTTC.

The J gene is TRBJ2-1, the V gene TRBV6-1; 7 bases align to TRBD1. The ends lost 10 bases at V and 6 bases at J; junction bases unmatched: 9. The CDR3 consists of 13 residues. Germline loops: CDR1 MNHNS, CDR2 SASEGT. The CDR3 nucleotides are TGTGCCACCCTGGTGACAGGGCGCAATGAGCAGTTCTTC. Translation gives CATLVTGRNEQFF.

The chain has TRBV5-1 and TRBJ1-1; D is unclear. The CDR3 runs 16 residues. With 2 bases removed from V and 4 bases from J, the gap between germline ends came to 18 bases. The V gene's germline CDR1 is SGHRS and CDR2 YFSETQ. The CDR3 protein is CASSFPPLSAGTEAFF. CDR3 DNA sequence: TGCGCCAGCAGCTTCCCCCCGCTATCTGCCGGCACTGAAGCTTTCTTT.

The chain uses TRBV11-2 and TRBJ2-3; the D gene is possibly TRBD1 (6 bases). V was cut by 6 bases and J by 2 bases, with 18 bases left in between. Looked up from germline, CDR1 is SGHAT and CDR2 is FQNNGV. The CDR3 runs to 16 residues. CDR3 DNA: TGTGCCAGCAGTTACAGCCTGGGACATTACACAGATACGCAGTATTTT. Translation gives CASSYSLGHYTDTQYF.

This clonotype was picked up a small number of times. The chain has TRBV10-3 and TRBJ2-4, with TRBD1 as a possible D gene (6 bases). Trimming stripped 6 bases from V and 7 bases from J, with 10 bases between. This CDR3 region has 12 residues. Germline CDR1 and CDR2: ENHRY and SYGVKD. CDR3 protein: CAISSGENIQYF. CDR3 nucleotide sequence: TGTGCCATCAGCTCAGGGGAGAACATTCAGTACTTC.

The rearrangement joins TRBV18 to TRBJ2-5, with 11 bases aligning to TRBD1. CDR1 is KGHSH and CDR2 is LQKENI in the germline V gene. This CDR3 has 17 amino acids. Unmatched junction bases numbered 12, after V lost 6 bases and J lost 3 bases. The CDR3 is CASSSARTGGTEETQYF. Here the CDR3 DNA reads TGTGCCAGCTCGTCCGCCCGGACAGGGGGCACCGAAGAGACCCAGTACTTC.

Details on this clonotype: A read error may be the cause here, since a much bigger clone is one base away. V usage is TRBV5-1 and J usage is TRBJ1-1; TRBD1 aligns across 8 bases. The germline gives CDR1 SGHRS, CDR2 YFSETQ. CDR3 length: 15 residues. Trimming took 4 bases from V and 0 from J; bases not matched to a gene: 5. The CDR3 loop reads CASSLLQGVNTEAFF. The CDR3 region has the DNA TGCGCCAGCAGCCTACTACAGGGGGTGAACACTGAAGCTTTCTTT.

This clonotype has ten or more counts. The chain combines TRBV28 with TRBJ2-3; 9 bases are shared with TRBD2. The CDR3 runs to 14 residues. CDR1 is MDHEN and CDR2 is SYDVKM in the germline V gene. Trimming at V came to 6 bases and at J to 2 bases, leaving 3 bases not matched to a gene. CDR3 sequence (DNA): TGTGCCAGCAGACTAGCGGGTTCCACAGATACGCAGTATTTT. This translates into CASRLAGSTDTQYF.

V gene TRBV12-3 or TRBV12-4 combines with J gene TRBJ2-2, with 12 bases aligning to TRBD1. CDR3 length equals 18 residues. The V segment lost 5 bases and the J segment 6 bases; nucleotides outside the gene matches: 13. CDR3 loop: CASSIPLGTGGKAGELFF. CDR3 DNA: TGTGCCAGCAGTATCCCCCTCGGGACAGGGGGCAAGGCCGGGGAGCTGTTTTTT.